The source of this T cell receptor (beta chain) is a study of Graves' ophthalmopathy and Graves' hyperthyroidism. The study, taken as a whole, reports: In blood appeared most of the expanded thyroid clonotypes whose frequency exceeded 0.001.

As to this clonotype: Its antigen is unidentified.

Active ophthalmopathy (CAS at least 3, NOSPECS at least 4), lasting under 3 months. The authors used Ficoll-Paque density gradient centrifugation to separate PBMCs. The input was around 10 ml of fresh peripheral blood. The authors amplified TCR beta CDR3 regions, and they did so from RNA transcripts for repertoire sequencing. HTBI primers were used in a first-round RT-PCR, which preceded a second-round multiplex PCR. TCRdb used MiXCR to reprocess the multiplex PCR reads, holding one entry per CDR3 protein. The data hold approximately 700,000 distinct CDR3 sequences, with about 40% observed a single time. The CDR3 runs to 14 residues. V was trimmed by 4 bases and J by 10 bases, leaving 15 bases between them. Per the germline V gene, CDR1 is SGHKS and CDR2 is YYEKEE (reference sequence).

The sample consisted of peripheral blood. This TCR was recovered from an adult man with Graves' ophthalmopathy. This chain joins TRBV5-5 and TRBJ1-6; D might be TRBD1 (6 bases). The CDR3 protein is CASSRDITGSPLHF. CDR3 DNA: TGTGCCAGCAGCCGGGACATTACAGGCTCACCCCTCCACTTT.